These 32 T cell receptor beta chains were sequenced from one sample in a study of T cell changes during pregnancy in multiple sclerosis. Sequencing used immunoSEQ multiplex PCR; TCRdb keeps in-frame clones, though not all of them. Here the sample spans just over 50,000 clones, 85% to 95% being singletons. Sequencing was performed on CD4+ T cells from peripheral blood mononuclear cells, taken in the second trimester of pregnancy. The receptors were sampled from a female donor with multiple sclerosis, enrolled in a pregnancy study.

As DNA, the CDR3 is TGTGCCAGCAGTACCGGGATTAACTATGGCTACACCTTC. The encoded protein is CASSTGINYGYTF. The chain carries TRBV6-5 and TRBJ1-2, with D hard to call. Trimming removed 5 bases from V and 1 base from J, with 8 bases in between. The CDR3 is made up of 13 amino acids. Germline V CDR1 and CDR2: MNHEY, SVGAGI.

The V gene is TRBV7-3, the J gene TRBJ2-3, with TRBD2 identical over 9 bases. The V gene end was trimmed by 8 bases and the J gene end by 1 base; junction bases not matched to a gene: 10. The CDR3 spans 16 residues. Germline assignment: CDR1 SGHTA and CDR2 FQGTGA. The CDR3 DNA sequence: TGTGCCAGCTCCCCGCAGGCTAGCGGGGGCACAGATACGCAGTATTTT. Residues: CASSPQASGGTDTQYF.

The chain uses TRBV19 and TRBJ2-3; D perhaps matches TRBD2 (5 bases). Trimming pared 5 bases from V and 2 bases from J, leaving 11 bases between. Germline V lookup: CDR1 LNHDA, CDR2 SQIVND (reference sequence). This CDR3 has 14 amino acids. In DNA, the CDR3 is TGTGCCAGTAGTCCCGGACTGTTCACAGATACGCAGTATTTT. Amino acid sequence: CASSPGLFTDTQYF.

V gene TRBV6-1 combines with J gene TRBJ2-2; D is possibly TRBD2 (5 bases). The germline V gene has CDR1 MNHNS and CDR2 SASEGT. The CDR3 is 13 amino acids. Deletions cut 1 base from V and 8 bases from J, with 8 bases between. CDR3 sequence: CASSEVGVGELFF. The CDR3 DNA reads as TGTGCCAGCAGTGAAGTCGGGGTGGGGGAGCTGTTTTTT.

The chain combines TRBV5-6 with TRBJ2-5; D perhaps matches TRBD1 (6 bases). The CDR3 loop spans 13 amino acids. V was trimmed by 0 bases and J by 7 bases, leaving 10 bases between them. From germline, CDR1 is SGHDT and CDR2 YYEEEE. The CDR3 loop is CASSLAGAATQYF. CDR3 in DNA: TGTGCCAGCAGCTTGGCAGGGGCGGCGACCCAGTACTTC.

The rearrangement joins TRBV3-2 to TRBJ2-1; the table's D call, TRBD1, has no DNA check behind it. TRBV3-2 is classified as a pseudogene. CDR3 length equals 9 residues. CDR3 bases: TGTGCCAGCAACCGTAGGGGGTTCTTC. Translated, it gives CASNRRGFF.

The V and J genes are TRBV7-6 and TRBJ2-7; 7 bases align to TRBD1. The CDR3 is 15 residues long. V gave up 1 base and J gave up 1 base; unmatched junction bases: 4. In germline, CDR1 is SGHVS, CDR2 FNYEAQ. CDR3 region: CASSLGGQKSYEQYF. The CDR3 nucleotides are TGTGCCAGCAGCTTAGGGGGACAGAAATCCTACGAGCAGTACTTC.

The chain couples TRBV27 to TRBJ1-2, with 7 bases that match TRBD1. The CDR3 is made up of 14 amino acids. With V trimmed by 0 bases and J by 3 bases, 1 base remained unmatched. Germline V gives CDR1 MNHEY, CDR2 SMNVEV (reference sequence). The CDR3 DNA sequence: TGTGCCAGCAGTTTATCGGGACAGCACTATGGCTACACCTTC. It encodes CASSLSGQHYGYTF.

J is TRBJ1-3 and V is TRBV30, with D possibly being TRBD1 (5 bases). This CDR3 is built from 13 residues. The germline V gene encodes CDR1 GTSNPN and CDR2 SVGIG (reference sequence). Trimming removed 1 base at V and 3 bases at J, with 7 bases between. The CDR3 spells CAWSAGGGNTIYF. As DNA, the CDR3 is TGTGCCTGGAGTGCCGGGGGTGGAAACACCATATATTTT.

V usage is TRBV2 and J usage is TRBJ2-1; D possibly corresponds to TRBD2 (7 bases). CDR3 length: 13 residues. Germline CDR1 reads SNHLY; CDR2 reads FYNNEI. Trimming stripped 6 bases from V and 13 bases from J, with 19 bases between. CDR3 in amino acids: CASRGDDRGGQFF. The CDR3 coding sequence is TGTGCCAGCAGGGGGGACGACCGCGGGGGCCAGTTCTTC.

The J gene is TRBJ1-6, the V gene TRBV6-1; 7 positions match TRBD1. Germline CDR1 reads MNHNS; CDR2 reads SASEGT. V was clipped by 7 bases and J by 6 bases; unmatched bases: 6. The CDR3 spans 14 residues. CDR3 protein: CASTWTGANSPLHF. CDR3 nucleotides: TGTGCCAGCACATGGACAGGAGCTAATTCACCCCTCCACTTT.

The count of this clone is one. CDR3 amino acids: CASSLGRLAGRNEQFF. CDR3 DNA: TGTGCCAGCAGCTTAGGGCGGCTAGCGGGGAGGAATGAGCAGTTCTTC. J is TRBJ2-1 and V is TRBV11-3; 9 bases align to TRBD2. Germline CDR1 is SGHNT and CDR2 is YENEEA. The CDR3 length is 16 residues. V dropped 1 base and J dropped 7; count of bases not matched to a gene: 8.

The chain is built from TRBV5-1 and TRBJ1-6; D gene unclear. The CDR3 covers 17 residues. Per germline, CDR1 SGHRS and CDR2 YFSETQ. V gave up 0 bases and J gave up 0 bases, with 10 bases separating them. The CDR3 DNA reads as TGCGCCAGCAGCTTGGTTGGAGTTAGCTCCTATAATTCACCCCTCCACTTT. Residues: CASSLVGVSSYNSPLHF. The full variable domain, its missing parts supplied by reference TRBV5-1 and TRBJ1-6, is KAGVTQTPRYLIKTRGQQVTLSCSPISGHRSVSWYQQTPGQGLQFLFEYFSETQRNKGNFPGRFSGRQFSNSRSEMNVSTLELGDSALYLCASSLVGVSSYNSPLHFGNGTRLTVT.

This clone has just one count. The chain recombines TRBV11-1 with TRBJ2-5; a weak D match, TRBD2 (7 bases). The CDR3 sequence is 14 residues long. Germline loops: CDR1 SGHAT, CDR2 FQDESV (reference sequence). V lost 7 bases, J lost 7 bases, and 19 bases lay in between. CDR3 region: CASNLGRAGATQYF. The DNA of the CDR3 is TGTGCCAGCAACTTGGGACGGGCGGGGGCGACCCAGTACTTC.

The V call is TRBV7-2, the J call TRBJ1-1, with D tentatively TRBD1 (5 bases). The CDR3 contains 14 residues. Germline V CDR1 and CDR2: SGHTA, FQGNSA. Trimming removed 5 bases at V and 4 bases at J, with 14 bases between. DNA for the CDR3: TGTGCCAGCAGCCCTTCGGGGGGGGGCACTGAAGCTTTCTTT. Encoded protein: CASSPSGGGTEAFF. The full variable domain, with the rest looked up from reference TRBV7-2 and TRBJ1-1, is GAGVSQSPSNKVTEKGKDVELRCDPISGHTALYWYRQSLGQGLEFLIYFQGNSAPDKSGLPSDRFSAERTGGSVSTLTIQRTQQEDSAVYLCASSPSGGGTEAFFGQGTRLTVV.

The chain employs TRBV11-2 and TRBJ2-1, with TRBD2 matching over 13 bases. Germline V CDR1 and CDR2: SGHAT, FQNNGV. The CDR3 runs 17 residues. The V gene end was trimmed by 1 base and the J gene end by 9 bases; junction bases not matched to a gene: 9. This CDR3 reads CASSLALLAGGRSEQFF. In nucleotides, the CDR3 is TGTGCCAGCAGCTTAGCCCTACTAGCGGGGGGGCGCAGTGAGCAGTTCTTC.

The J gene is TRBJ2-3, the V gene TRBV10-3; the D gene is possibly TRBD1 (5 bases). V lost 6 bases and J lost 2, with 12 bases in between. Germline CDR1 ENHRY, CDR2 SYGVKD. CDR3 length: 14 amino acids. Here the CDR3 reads CAIRGVYSTDTQYF. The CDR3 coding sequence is TGTGCCATCAGAGGGGTATATTCCACAGATACGCAGTATTTT.

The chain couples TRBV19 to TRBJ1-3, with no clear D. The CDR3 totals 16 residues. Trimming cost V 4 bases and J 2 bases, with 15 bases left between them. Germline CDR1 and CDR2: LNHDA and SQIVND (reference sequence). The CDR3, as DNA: TGTGCCAGTAGTAGGCGGGAGTCTAAGGCTGGAAACACCATATATTTT. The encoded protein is CASSRRESKAGNTIYF.

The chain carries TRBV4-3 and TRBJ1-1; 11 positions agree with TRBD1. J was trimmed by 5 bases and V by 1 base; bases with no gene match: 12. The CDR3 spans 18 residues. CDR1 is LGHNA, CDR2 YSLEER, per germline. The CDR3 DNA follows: TGCGCCAGCAGCCAAGCTACCGGGACAGGGGGTATGGGGACTGAAGCTTTCTTT. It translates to CASSQATGTGGMGTEAFF.

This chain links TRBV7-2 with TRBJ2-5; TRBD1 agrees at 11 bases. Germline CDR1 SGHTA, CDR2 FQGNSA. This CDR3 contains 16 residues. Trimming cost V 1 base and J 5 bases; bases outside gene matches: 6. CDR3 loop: CASSLGLWDRGETQYF. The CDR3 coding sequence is TGTGCCAGCAGCTTAGGACTTTGGGACAGGGGGGAGACCCAGTACTTC.

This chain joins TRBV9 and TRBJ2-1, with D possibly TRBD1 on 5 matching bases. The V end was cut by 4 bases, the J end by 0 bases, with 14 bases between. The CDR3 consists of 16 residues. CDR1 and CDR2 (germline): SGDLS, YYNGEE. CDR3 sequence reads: CASSQRQWSSYNEQFF. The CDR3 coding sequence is TGTGCCAGCAGCCAGAGACAGTGGAGCTCCTACAATGAGCAGTTCTTC.

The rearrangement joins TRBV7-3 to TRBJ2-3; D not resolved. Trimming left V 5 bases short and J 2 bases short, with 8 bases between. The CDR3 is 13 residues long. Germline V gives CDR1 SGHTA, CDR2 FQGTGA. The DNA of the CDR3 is TGTGCCAGCAGCCGACTGTTCACAGATACGCAGTATTTT. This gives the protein CASSRLFTDTQYF.

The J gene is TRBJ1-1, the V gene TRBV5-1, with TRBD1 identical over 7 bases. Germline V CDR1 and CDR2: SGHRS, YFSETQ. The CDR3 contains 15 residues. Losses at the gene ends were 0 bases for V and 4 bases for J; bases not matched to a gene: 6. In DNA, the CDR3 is TGCGCCAGCAGCTTGGGAGGCGCAGGGGGCACTGAAGCTTTCTTT. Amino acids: CASSLGGAGGTEAFF.

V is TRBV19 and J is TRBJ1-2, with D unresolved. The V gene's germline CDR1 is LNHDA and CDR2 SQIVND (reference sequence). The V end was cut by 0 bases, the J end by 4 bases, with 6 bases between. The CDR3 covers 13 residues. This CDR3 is CASSIDRSYGYTF. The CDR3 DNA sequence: TGTGCCAGTAGTATAGACCGTTCCTATGGCTACACCTTC. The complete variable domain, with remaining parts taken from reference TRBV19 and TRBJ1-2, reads DGGITQSPKYLFRKEGQNVTLSCEQNLNHDAMYWYRQDPGQGLRLIYYSQIVNDFQKGDIAEGYSVSREKKESFPLTVTSAQKNPTAFYLCASSIDRSYGYTFGSGTRLTVV.

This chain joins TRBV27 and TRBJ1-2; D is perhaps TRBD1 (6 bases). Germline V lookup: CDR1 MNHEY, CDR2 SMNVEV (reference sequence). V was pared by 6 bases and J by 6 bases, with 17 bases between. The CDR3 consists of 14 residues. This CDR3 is CASSIGGGPDGYTF. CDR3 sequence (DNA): TGTGCCAGCAGCATAGGGGGGGGGCCCGATGGCTACACCTTC.

The CDR3 protein is CASSYDRDYTF. In nucleotides, the CDR3 is TGTGCCAGCAGCTACGACAGGGACTACACCTTC. The chain uses TRBV7-2 and TRBJ1-2, with 7 bases fitting TRBD1. The CDR3 covers 11 residues. V gave up 4 bases and J gave up 10 bases; unmatched junction bases: 3. Germline loops: CDR1 SGHTA, CDR2 FQGNSA. The whole variable domain, filled in from reference TRBV7-2 and TRBJ1-2, reads GAGVSQSPSNKVTEKGKDVELRCDPISGHTALYWYRQSLGQGLEFLIYFQGNSAPDKSGLPSDRFSAERTGGSVSTLTIQRTQQEDSAVYLCASSYDRDYTFGSGTRLTVV.

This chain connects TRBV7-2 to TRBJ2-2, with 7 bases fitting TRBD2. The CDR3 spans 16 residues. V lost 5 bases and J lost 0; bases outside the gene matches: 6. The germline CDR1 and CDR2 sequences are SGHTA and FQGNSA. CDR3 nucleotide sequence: TGTGCCAGCAGCCCGCACGGGGGGTCGAACACCGGGGAGCTGTTTTTT. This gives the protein CASSPHGGSNTGELFF. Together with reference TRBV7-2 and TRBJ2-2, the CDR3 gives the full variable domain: GAGVSQSPSNKVTEKGKDVELRCDPISGHTALYWYRQSLGQGLEFLIYFQGNSAPDKSGLPSDRFSAERTGGSVSTLTIQRTQQEDSAVYLCASSPHGGSNTGELFFGEGSRLTVL.

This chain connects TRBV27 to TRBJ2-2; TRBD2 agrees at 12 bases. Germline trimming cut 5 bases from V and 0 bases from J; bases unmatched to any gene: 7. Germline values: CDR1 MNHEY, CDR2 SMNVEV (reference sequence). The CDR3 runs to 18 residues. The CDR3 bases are TGTGCCAGCAGTCCCCGACTAGCGGGGGTCTCGAACACCGGGGAGCTGTTTTTT. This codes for CASSPRLAGVSNTGELFF.

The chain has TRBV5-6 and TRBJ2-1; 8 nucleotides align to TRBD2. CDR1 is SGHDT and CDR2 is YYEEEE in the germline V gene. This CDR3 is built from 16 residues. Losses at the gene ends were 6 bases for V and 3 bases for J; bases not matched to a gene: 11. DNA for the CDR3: TGTGCCAGCACCGGAATAGCGGGGCCCCGCTACAATGAGCAGTTCTTC. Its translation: CASTGIAGPRYNEQFF.

The CDR3 coding sequence is TGTGCCAGCTCACCACTACAGGGGGAAAATTCACCCCTCCACTTT. Translating gives CASSPLQGENSPLHF. This chain links TRBV18 with TRBJ1-6, with TRBD1 matching 8 bases. The CDR3 runs 15 residues. CDR1 and CDR2 from the germline V gene are KGHSH and LQKENI. V trimming: 1 base; J trimming: 7 bases; junction bases outside the gene matches: 3.

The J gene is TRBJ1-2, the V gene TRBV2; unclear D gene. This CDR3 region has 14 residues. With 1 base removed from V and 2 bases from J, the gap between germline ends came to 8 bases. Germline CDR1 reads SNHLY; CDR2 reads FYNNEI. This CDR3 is CASSEGAGNYGYTF. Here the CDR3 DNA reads TGTGCCAGCAGTGAAGGGGCGGGCAACTATGGCTACACCTTC.

The CDR3 DNA reads as TGTGCCACCAGCAGAGATATGAGACTGCTTCACGGGGAGCTGTTTTTT. It encodes CATSRDMRLLHGELFF. V usage is TRBV15 and J usage is TRBJ2-2; no reliable D call. Trimming removed 0 bases from V and 7 bases from J, with 15 bases in between. CDR3 length: 16 amino acids. Germline V gives CDR1 LNHNV, CDR2 YYDKDF (reference sequence).